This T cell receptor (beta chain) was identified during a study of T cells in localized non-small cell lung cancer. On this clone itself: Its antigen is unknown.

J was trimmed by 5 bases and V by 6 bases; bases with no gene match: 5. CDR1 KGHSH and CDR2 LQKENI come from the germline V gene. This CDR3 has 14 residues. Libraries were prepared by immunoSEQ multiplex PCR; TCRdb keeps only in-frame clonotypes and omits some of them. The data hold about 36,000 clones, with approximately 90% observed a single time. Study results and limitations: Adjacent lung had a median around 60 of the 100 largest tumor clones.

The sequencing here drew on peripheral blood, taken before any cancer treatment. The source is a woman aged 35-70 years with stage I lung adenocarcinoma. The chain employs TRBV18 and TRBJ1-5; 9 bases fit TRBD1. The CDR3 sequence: CASSPGQGHQPQHF. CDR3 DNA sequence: TGTGCCAGCTCCCCTGGACAGGGGCATCAGCCCCAGCATTTT.